This T cell receptor (beta chain) was documented in a study of blood T cell repertoires in COVID-19. Study summary: Italy, Spain and the United States were the sources of the convalescent and acute COVID-19 samples. From T cells, B-cell-depleted T cells, or PBMCs came the material, which was cDNA or gDNA.

Authors' methods: Using reference gene primer amplification, nucleated cell counts were estimated. Method: immunoSEQ multiplex PCR; TCRdb's copy keeps in-frame clones and lacks some. That table supplies the V and J calls and clone size; D and trimming were determined from the DNA. The sample yields 130,000 or so clones, around 87% seen once. Sequenced: peripheral blood. The clonotype was recovered from a woman between 50 and 59 years old who had recovered from COVID-19.

In nucleotides, the CDR3 is TGTGCCAGCTCACCAGGAATACAGGGGTCCGGCAATGAGCAGTTCTTC. Its protein is CASSPGIQGSGNEQFF. The J gene is TRBJ2-1, the V gene TRBV18, with TRBD1 matching over 7 bases. The J segment lost 6 bases and the V segment lost 2 bases, leaving 10 bases of the junction unmatched. This CDR3 is built from 16 residues. Germline lookup yields CDR1 KGHSH and CDR2 LQKENI.